This T cell receptor (beta chain) was profiled in a study of neurological immune-mediated disorders. Overall study findings and caveats: HTLV-1-associated myelopathy displayed the greatest TCR clonal expansion, and multiple sclerosis exhibited the smallest, lower than that of healthy controls.

This clonotype appeared many times. Antigen specificity is unknown. Time point given: longitudinal time-point 1 (baseline). The CDR3 runs 13 residues. The germline gives CDR1 SGHTA, CDR2 FQGNSA. V was pared by 8 bases and J by 0 bases, with 9 bases between. Via MiXCR, TCRdb re-called the 5' RACE reads, giving one row per CDR3 protein. The sample contains tens of thousands of distinct CDR3 sequences, about 3.2% of which appear only once. The chain carries TRBV7-2 and TRBJ2-3; D is ambiguous. The sequenced material came from PBMCs. The TCR comes from a woman in her fifties or sixties with multiple sclerosis. This chain's CDR3 is CASLPLSTDTQYF. The CDR3 region has the DNA TGTGCCAGCTTACCCCTAAGCACAGATACGCAGTATTTT.